This entry concerns a single T cell receptor beta chain. These data are taken from a study of shared clonotypes between healthy human individuals. The CDR3 is made up of 15 amino acids. Trimming left V 1 base short and J 6 bases short, with 16 bases between. The V gene's germline CDR1 is LGHNA and CDR2 YSLEER. Naive CD8 cells lacked CD45RO, underwent positive selection for CCR7 and left out terminally differentiated effector memory CD45RA+ cells. The assay was immunoSEQ multiplex PCR, and TCRdb's table has in-frame clones only and misses some. This table holds about 2.1 million clones, roughly 93% found once.

The V gene is TRBV4-3, the J gene TRBJ2-7; tentatively, D is TRBD2 (6 bases). The source is a man younger than 30 in good health. Some clones in this sample may be carry-over from other donors' samples. The specimen was naive CD8+ T cells from PBMCs. The CDR3 coding sequence is TGCGCCAGCAGCCAAGGCCCCCAGACTAGAGCCGAGCAGTACTTC. Translated: CASSQGPQTRAEQYF.